The next 9 T cell receptor beta chains were all read from a single sample in a study of shared clonotypes between healthy human individuals. Profiling relied on immunoSEQ multiplex PCR, and the TCRdb table lists in-frame clones only, not all of them. The sample holds about 2 million clones, around 96% seen once. Naive CD8 cells lacked CD45RO and underwent positive selection for CCR7, leaving out terminally differentiated effector memory CD45RA+ cells. The sample comprised naive CD8+ T cells sorted from blood. These receptors were obtained from a man aged 18 to 29 in good health.

This chain links TRBV14 with TRBJ1-2, with D unresolved. V was pared by 2 bases and J by 5 bases, with 12 bases between. This CDR3 has 14 amino acids. CDR1 SGHDN and CDR2 FVKESK come from the germline V gene. DNA of the CDR3: TGTGCCAGCAGCCAATCCGAGAGGGATTATGGCTACACCTTC. Its protein is CASSQSERDYGYTF.

V is TRBV4-3 and J is TRBJ1-2, with no clear D. The germline CDR1 and CDR2 sequences are LGHNA and YSLEER. CDR3 length equals 15 residues. The germline V and J ends were trimmed by 0 bases and 0 bases, with 8 bases remaining between them. The CDR3 nucleotides are TGCGCCAGCAGCCAAGATCGCTGGGCTAACTATGGCTACACCTTC. It specifies CASSQDRWANYGYTF.

In the case of this clone: This specimen includes other DNA sequences encoding the same CDR3. The gene calls are TRBV10-1 and TRBJ1-1; D uncertain. The CDR3 has 13 amino acids. The germline gives CDR1 WNHNN, CDR2 SYGVQD (reference sequence). V lost 0 bases, J lost 4 bases, and 6 bases lay in between. Here the CDR3 DNA reads TGCGCCAGCAGTGAGTCTCTGGGCACTGAAGCTTTCTTT. Translating it yields CASSESLGTEAFF.

The DNA of the CDR3 is TGTGCCAGCAGCTTAGGGTACGGCAATGAGCAGTTCTTC. This gives the protein CASSLGYGNEQFF. This chain joins TRBV27 and TRBJ2-1; D ambiguous. This CDR3 is built from 13 residues. Trimming cost V 6 bases and J 6 bases, with 12 bases left between them. Germline CDR1 is MNHEY and CDR2 is SMNVEV (reference sequence).

This clone was counted once. The gene calls are TRBV2 and TRBJ2-3; possibly TRBD1 for D (5 bases). V was trimmed by 3 bases and J by 2 bases, leaving 18 bases between them. The CDR3 extends over 17 amino acids. In germline, CDR1 is SNHLY, CDR2 FYNNEI. CDR3 region: CASSEGGTGLLTDTQYF. The CDR3 bases are TGTGCCAGCAGTGAGGGCGGTACAGGTCTTCTCACAGATACGCAGTATTTT.

The chain recombines TRBV6-6 with TRBJ2-7; 10 nucleotides match TRBD1. The CDR3 is 15 amino acids. Per germline, CDR1 MNHNY and CDR2 SVGAGI (reference sequence). V lost 4 bases, J lost 5 bases, and 8 bases stayed unmatched. The CDR3 region has the DNA TGTGCCAGCAGTTGGACCCGGGACAGGGGCAACGAGCAGTACTTC. Protein: CASSWTRDRGNEQYF.

This chain connects TRBV9 to TRBJ2-2, with D hard to call. The germline V gene has CDR1 SGDLS and CDR2 YYNGEE. There are 13 residues in the CDR3. V dropped 2 bases and J dropped 5 bases, with 7 bases sitting between them. The chain's CDR3 is CASSVLLTGELFF. In DNA form, the CDR3 reads TGTGCCAGCAGCGTCTTGTTGACCGGGGAGCTGTTTTTT.

Comments on this clone: The sample carries other DNA sequences with the same CDR3. The chain uses TRBV9 and TRBJ1-1, with no clear D. The CDR3 loop spans 13 amino acids. Trimming removed 0 bases at V and 4 bases at J, with 7 bases between. The germline V gene has CDR1 SGDLS and CDR2 YYNGEE. CDR3 in DNA: TGTGCCAGCAGCGTAGGTTCGGGCACTGAAGCTTTCTTT. Amino acids: CASSVGSGTEAFF. Full variable domain (outside the CDR3, taken from reference TRBV9 and TRBJ1-1): DSGVTQTPKHLITATGQRVTLRCSPRSGDLSVYWYQQSLDQGLQFLIQYYNGEERAKGNILERFSAQQFPDLHSELNLSSLELGDSALYFCASSVGSGTEAFFGQGTRLTVV.

The V and J genes are TRBV2 and TRBJ1-4; D may be TRBD1 (6 bases). This CDR3 is 15 amino acids long. Germline loops: CDR1 SNHLY, CDR2 FYNNEI. Deletions cut 2 bases from V and 3 bases from J, with 10 bases between. As DNA, the CDR3 is TGTGCCAGCAGTGAAACCGCAGGGGCTAATGAAAAACTGTTTTTT. Protein: CASSETAGANEKLFF.